A single T cell receptor (beta chain) is shown here with its context. This CDR3 is built from 13 residues. The V end lost 6 bases, the J end lost 5 bases, and 14 bases lay between the germline ends. The germline V gene has CDR1 SGDLS and CDR2 YYNGEE. The entry originates in a study of blood T cell repertoires in COVID-19. The repertoire was sequenced with immunoSEQ multiplex PCR; TCRdb's copy has only in-frame clones and lacks some. The sample holds about 35,000 clones, around 85% seen once. The receptor comes from a man aged 60 to 75 with active or convalescent COVID-19. V usage is TRBV9 and J usage is TRBJ1-2; D gene uncertain. The sequencing sample was made of peripheral blood. CDR3 in DNA: TGTGCCAGCACCCTTACTGCGCCTTATGGCTACACCTTC. Encoded protein: CASTLTAPYGYTF.